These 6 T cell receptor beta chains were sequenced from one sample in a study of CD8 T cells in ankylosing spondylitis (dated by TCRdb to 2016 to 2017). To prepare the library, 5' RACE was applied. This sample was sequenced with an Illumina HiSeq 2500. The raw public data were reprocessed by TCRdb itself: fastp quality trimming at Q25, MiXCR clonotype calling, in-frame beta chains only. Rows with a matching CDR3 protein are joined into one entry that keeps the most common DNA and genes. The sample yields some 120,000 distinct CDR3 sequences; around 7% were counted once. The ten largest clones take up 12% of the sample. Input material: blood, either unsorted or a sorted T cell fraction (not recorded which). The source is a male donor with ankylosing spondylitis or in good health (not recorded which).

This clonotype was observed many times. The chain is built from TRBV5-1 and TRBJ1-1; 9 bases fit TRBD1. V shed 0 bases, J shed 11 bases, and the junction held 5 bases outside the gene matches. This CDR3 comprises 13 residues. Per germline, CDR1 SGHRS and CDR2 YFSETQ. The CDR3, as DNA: TGCGCCAGCAGCTTGGGGCGGACAGGGGACGCTTTCTTT. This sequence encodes CASSLGRTGDAFF.

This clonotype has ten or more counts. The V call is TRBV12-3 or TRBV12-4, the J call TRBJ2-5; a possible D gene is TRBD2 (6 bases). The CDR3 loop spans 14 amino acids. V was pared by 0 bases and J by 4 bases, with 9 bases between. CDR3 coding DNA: TGTGCCAGCAGTTTAGCGCCAGCGGGAGAGACCCAGTACTTC. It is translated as CASSLAPAGETQYF.

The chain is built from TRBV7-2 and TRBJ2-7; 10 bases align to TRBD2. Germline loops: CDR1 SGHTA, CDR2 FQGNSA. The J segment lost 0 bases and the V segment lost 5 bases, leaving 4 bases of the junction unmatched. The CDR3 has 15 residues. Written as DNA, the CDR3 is TGTGCCAGCAGCCTCACTAGCGGGGTCTCCTACGAGCAGTACTTC. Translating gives CASSLTSGVSYEQYF.

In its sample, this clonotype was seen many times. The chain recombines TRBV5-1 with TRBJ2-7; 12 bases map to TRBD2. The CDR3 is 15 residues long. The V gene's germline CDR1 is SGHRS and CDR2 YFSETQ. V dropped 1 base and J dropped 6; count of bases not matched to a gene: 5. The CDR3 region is CASSLTSGGTREQYF. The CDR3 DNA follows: TGCGCCAGCAGCTTGACTAGCGGGGGGACCCGCGAGCAGTACTTC.

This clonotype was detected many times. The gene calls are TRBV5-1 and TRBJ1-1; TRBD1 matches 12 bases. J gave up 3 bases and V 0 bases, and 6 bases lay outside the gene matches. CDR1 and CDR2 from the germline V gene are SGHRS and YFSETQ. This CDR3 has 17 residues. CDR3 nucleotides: TGCGCCAGCAGCTTGGTGGTCGGGACAGGGGGCTACACTGAAGCTTTCTTT. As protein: CASSLVVGTGGYTEAFF.

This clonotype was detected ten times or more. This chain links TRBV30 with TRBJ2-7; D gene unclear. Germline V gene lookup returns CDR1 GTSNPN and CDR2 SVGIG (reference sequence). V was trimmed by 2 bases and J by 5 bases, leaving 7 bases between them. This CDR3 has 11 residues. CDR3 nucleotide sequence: TGTGCCTGGAGTTTCTCGGACGAGCAGTACTTC. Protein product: CAWSFSDEQYF.